The rows below give T cell receptor beta chains drawn from one sample of a study of cytomegalovirus exposure and HLA in healthy donors. Measured with immunoSEQ multiplex PCR; TCRdb has only the in-frame clones, and not every one. Here the sample spans some 140,000 clones, almost 85% being singletons. Sequenced material: PBMCs. These receptors were collected from a man aged 30 to 45 in good health and CMV-seropositive. Both conserved end residues are part of each CDR3. A D gene is named only where the DNA matches it firmly. Expanded clones get a size class; other rows say once, few or many, or leave the size out.

j_call: TRBJ2-3; v_call: TRBV19; d_call: -; clone_size: -; cdr3_nt: TGTGCCAGTAGTCCCGGCGGCCCCACTCCGTATTTT; cdr3_aa: CASSPGGPTPYF
j_call: TRBJ2-1; v_call: TRBV18; d_call: TRBD1; clone_size: -; cdr3_nt: TGTGCCAGCTCACCCTTTGGACAGGGTCTTAATGAGCAGTTCTTC; cdr3_aa: CASSPFGQGLNEQFF
j_call: TRBJ2-7; v_call: TRBV2; d_call: -; clone_size: -; cdr3_nt: TGTGCCAGCAGTGAACGGAGCCACGAGTACTTC; cdr3_aa: CASSERSHEYF
j_call: TRBJ2-3; v_call: TRBV7-2; d_call: -; clone_size: -; cdr3_nt: TGTGCCAGCAGCTCAGTGATGAGGACAGATACGCAGTATTTT; cdr3_aa: CASSSVMRTDTQYF
j_call: TRBJ2-3; v_call: TRBV2; d_call: TRBD2; clone_size: -; cdr3_nt: TGTGCCAGCAGCCCCCGGGAGGGCCTCGTCGCAGATACGCAGTATTTT; cdr3_aa: CASSPREGLVADTQYF
j_call: TRBJ1-1; v_call: TRBV5-4; d_call: -; clone_size: -; cdr3_nt: TGTGCCAGCAGCTTGTTTGGGGCGACGTACACTGAAGCTTTCTTT; cdr3_aa: CASSLFGATYTEAFF
j_call: TRBJ1-2; v_call: TRBV18; d_call: -; clone_size: -; cdr3_nt: TGTGCCAGCTCACCCGAAGGAGGGTCTACCTATGGCTACACCTTC; cdr3_aa: CASSPEGGSTYGYTF
j_call: TRBJ1-2; v_call: TRBV6-5; d_call: TRBD1; clone_size: -; cdr3_nt: TGTGCCAGCAGTTACCGGGACAGGGGAAGATATGGCTACACCTTC; cdr3_aa: CASSYRDRGRYGYTF
j_call: TRBJ2-7; v_call: TRBV27; d_call: TRBD1; clone_size: once; cdr3_nt: TGTGCCAGCAGGGCCGGGACAGGGGCCGGCGAGCAGTACTTC; cdr3_aa: CASRAGTGAGEQYF
j_call: TRBJ1-1; v_call: TRBV7-8; d_call: TRBD1; clone_size: -; cdr3_nt: TGTGCCAGCAGCTTAGCCGGGACAGGTGACACTGAAGCTTTCTTT; cdr3_aa: CASSLAGTGDTEAFF
j_call: TRBJ2-7; v_call: TRBV5-1; d_call: -; clone_size: -; cdr3_nt: TGCGCCAGCAGCCCGAGCTCCTACGAGCAGTACTTC; cdr3_aa: CASSPSSYEQYF
j_call: TRBJ1-1; v_call: TRBV25-1; d_call: -; clone_size: -; cdr3_nt: TGTGCCAGCAGTGCCAGCGAGGTCCCCCCCCGGGCTTTCTTT; cdr3_aa: CASSASEVPPRAFF
j_call: TRBJ1-5; v_call: TRBV4-1; d_call: TRBD1; clone_size: -; cdr3_nt: TGCGCCAGCAGCCGAGCCGGACAGGGGGCTTGGCAGCCCCAGCATTTT; cdr3_aa: CASSRAGQGAWQPQHF
j_call: TRBJ1-1; v_call: TRBV5-6; d_call: -; clone_size: few; cdr3_nt: TGTGCCAGCAGCTTCTTTAGGGGGGGCCCGGAAGCTTTCTTT; cdr3_aa: CASSFFRGGPEAFF